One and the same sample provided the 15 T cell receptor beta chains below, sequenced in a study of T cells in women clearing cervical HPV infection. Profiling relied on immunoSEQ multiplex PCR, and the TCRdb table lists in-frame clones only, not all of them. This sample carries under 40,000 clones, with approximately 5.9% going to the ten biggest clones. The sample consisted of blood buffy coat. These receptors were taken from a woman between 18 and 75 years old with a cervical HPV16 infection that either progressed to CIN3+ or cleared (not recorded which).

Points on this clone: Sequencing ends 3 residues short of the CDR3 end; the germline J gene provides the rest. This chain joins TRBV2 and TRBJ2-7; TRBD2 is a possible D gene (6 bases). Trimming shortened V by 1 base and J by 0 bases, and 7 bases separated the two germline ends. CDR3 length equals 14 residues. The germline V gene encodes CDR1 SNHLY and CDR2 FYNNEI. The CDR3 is CASSEGGASYEQYF. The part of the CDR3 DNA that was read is TGTGCCAGCAGTGAAGGCGGGGCCTCCTACGAG.

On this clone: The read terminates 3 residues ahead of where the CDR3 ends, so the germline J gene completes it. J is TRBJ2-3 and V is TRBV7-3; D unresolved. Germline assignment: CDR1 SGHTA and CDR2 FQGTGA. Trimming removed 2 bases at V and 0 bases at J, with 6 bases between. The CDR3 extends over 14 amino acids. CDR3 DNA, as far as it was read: TGTGCCAGCAGCTTAGCGGCTAGCACAGATACG. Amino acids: CASSLAASTDT. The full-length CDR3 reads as CASSLAASTDTQYF. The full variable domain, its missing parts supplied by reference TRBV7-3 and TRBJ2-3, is GAGVSQTPSNKVTEKGKYVELRCDPISGHTALYWYRQSLGQGPEFLIYFQGTGAADDSGLPNDRFFAVRPEGSVSTLKIQRTERGDSAVYLCASSLAASTDTQYFGPGTRLTVL.

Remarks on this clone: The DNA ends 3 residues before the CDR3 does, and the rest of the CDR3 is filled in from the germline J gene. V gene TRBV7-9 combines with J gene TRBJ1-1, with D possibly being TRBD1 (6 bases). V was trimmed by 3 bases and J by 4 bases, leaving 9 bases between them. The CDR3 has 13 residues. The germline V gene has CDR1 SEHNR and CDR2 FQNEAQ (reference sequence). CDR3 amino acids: CASSFNRVTEAFF. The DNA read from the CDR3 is TGTGCCAGCAGCTTCAACAGGGTCACTGAA.

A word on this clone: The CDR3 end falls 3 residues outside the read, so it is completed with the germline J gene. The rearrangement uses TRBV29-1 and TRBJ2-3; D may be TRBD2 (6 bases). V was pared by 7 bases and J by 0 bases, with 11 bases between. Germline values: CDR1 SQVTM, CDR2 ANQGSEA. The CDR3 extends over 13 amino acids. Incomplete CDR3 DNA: TGCAGCGGGGCGCGGGGAAGCACAGATACG. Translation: CSGARGSTDT. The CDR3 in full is CSGARGSTDTQYF.

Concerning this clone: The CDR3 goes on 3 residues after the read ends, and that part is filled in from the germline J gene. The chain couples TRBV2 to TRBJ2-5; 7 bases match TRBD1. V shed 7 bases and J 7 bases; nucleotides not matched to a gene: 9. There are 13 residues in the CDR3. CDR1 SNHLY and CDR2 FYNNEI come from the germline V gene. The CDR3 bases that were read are TGTGCCAGCAAGGACAGGCAGGGGCCGACC. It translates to CASKDRQGPT. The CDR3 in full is CASKDRQGPTQYF.

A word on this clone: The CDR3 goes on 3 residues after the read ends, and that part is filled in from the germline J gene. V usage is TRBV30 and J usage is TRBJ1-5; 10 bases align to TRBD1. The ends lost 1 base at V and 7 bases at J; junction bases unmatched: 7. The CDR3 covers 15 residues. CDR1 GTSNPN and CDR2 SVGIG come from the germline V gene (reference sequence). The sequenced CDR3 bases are TGTGCCTGGAGTGGCCCGGGACAGGGGAGACAGCCC. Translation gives CAWSGPGQGRQP. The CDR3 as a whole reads CAWSGPGQGRQPQHF.

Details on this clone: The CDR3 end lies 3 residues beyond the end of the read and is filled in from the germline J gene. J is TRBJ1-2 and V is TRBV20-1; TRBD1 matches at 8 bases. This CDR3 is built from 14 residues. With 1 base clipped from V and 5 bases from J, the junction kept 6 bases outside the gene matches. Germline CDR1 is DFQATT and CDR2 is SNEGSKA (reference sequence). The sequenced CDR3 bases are TGCAGTGCTAGAGGCCCAGGGGGCGCATATGGC. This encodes CSARGPGGAYG. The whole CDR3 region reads CSARGPGGAYGYTF.

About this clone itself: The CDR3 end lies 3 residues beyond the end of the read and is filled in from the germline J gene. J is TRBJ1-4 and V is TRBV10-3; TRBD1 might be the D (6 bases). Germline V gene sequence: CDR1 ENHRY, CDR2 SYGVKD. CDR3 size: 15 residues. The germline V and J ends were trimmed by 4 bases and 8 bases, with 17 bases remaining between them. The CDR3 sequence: CAISAGGDVSEKLFF. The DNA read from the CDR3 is TGTGCCATCAGTGCTGGGGGCGACGTCTCCGAAAAA.

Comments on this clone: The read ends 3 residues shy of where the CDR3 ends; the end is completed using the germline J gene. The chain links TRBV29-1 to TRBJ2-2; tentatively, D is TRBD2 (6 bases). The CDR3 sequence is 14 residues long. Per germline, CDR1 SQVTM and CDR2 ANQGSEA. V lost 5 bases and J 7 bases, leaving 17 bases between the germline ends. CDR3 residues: CSVRQWGGDGELFF. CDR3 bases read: TGCAGCGTTAGACAGTGGGGCGGGGACGGGGAG.

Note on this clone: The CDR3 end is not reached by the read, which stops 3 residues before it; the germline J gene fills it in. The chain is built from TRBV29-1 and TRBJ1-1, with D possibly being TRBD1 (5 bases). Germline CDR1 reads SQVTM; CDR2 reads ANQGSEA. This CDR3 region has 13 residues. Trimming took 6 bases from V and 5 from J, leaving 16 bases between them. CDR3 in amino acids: CSVRMARDTEAFF. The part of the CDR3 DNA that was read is TGCAGCGTCCGGATGGCCAGGGATACTGAA. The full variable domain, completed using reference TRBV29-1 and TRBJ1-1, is SAVISQKPSRDICQRGTSLTIQCQVDSQVTMMFWYRQQPGQSLTLIATANQGSEATYESGFVIDKFPISRPNLTFSTLTVSNMSPEDSSIYLCSVRMARDTEAFFGQGTRLTVV.

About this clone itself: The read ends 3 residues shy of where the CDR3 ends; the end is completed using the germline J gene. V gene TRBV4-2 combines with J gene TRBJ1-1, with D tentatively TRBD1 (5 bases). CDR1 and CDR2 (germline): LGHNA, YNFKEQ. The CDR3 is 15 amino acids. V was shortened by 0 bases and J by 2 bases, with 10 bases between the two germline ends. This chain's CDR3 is CASSQDRGKNTEAFF. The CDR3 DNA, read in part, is TGTGCCAGCAGCCAAGATCGGGGGAAAAACACTGAA.

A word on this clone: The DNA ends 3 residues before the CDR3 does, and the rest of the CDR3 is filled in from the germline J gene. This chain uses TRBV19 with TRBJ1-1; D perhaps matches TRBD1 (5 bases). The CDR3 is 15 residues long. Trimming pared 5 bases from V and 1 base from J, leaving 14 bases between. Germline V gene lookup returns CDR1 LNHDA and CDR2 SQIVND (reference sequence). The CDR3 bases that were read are TGTGCCAGTAGTGATGGCAGGGCGGCGAACACTGAA. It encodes CASSDGRAANTE. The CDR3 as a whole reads CASSDGRAANTEAFF.

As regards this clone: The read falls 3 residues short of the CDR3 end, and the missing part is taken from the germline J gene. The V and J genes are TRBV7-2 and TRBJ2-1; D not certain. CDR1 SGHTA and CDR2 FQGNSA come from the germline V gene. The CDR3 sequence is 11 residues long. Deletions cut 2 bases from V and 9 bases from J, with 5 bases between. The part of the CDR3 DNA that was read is TGTGCCAGCAGCTTATCGCGTGAG. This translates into CASSLSRE. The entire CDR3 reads CASSLSREQFF.

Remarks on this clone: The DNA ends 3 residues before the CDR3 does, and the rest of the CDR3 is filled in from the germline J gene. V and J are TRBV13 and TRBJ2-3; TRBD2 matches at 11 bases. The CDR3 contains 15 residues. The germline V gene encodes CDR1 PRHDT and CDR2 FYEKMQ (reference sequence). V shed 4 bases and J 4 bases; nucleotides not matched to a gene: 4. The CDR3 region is CASSSGLAEADTQYF. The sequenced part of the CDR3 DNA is TGTGCCAGCAGCTCGGGACTAGCGGAAGCAGATACG.

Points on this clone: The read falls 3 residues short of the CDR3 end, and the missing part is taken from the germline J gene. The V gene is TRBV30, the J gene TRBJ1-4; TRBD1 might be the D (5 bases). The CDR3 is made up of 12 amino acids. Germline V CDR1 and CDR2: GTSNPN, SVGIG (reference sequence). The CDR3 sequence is CAWNPGANVLFF. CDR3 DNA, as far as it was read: TGTGCCTGGAATCCTGGGGCCAACGTA.